The 21 T cell receptor beta chains in this list originate from one sample, sequenced in a study of CD8+ T cells in alopecia areata. RNA was isolated and reverse transcribed to cDNA, the sequencing template. Method: immunoSEQ multiplex PCR; TCRdb's copy keeps in-frame clones and lacks some. The sample contains about 200,000 clones, 50% to 70% of which appear only once. Source: CD4+ T cells sorted from blood, taken at week 0. Every receptor here comes from a human donor with alopecia areata.

This chain links TRBV23-1 with TRBJ2-7, with D perhaps matching TRBD2 (7 bases). TRBV23-1 is annotated as an ORF whose role is uncertain. Deletions cut 4 bases from V and 1 base from J, with 14 bases between. This CDR3 spans 15 amino acids. In DNA, the CDR3 is TGCGCCAGCAGTCTTTCGGGGGGCCGGTCCTACGAGCAGTACTTC. This gives the protein CASSLSGGRSYEQYF.

This clone showed up just once. The chain carries TRBV5-1 and TRBJ2-3; TRBD1 matches 9 bases. This CDR3 has 15 residues. The germline gives CDR1 SGHRS, CDR2 YFSETQ. Unmatched junction bases numbered 6, after V lost 4 bases and J lost 3 bases. The CDR3 region is CASSEGQGSTDTQYF. The CDR3 DNA sequence: TGCGCCAGCAGCGAGGGACAGGGTAGTACAGATACGCAGTATTTT.

The chain joins TRBV7-9 to TRBJ2-5; D is unresolved. The V gene lost 5 bases and the J gene lost 5 bases, with 6 bases spanning the gap. The CDR3 is made up of 11 amino acids. Germline V gives CDR1 SEHNR, CDR2 FQNEAQ (reference sequence). The CDR3 is CASSHSETQYF. CDR3 DNA sequence: TGTGCCAGCAGCCATAGCGAGACCCAGTACTTC.

J is TRBJ2-3 and V is TRBV9, with D maybe TRBD2 (5 bases). In germline, CDR1 is SGDLS, CDR2 YYNGEE. Trimming shortened V by 0 bases and J by 6 bases, and 14 bases separated the two germline ends. This CDR3 contains 15 residues. DNA for the CDR3: TGTGCCAGCAGCGTAGCTACTAGATTGGGTGATACGCAGTATTTT. Translated, it gives CASSVATRLGDTQYF.

This sequence joins TRBV6-5 and TRBJ2-7; 7 positions match TRBD1. This CDR3 has 14 residues. After removal of 4 bases from V and 2 bases from J, the junction contained 5 bases not matched to a gene. The V gene's germline CDR1 is MNHEY and CDR2 SVGAGI. CDR3 bases: TGTGCCAGCAGTTTCCGGGACAGAACCTACGAGCAGTACTTC. Translating it yields CASSFRDRTYEQYF.

This clone came up once. In nucleotides, the CDR3 is TGTGCCAGCAGCCCTACTACAGGGTGGGGTAACTATGGCTACACCTTC. It is translated as CASSPTTGWGNYGYTF. The chain joins TRBV11-2 to TRBJ1-2; D is possibly TRBD1 (6 bases). Germline V lookup: CDR1 SGHAT, CDR2 FQNNGV. The V end was cut by 5 bases, the J end by 1 base, with 17 bases between. The CDR3 is made up of 16 amino acids.

Worth noting for this clone: The same CDR3 also results from other DNA sequences found in this sample. The gene calls are TRBV29-1 and TRBJ1-5, with D possibly matching TRBD1 (6 bases). This CDR3 is built from 13 residues. V shed 3 bases and J shed 1 base, with 7 bases lying between them. The germline V gene has CDR1 SQVTM and CDR2 ANQGSEA. This CDR3 is CSVEGGSNQPQHF. CDR3 coding DNA: TGCAGCGTTGAGGGGGGCAGCAATCAGCCCCAGCATTTT. The variable domain in full, with the rest retrieved from reference TRBV29-1 and TRBJ1-5, is SAVISQKPSRDICQRGTSLTIQCQVDSQVTMMFWYRQQPGQSLTLIATANQGSEATYESGFVIDKFPISRPNLTFSTLTVSNMSPEDSSIYLCSVEGGSNQPQHFGDGTRLSIL.

The rearrangement joins TRBV5-1 to TRBJ2-7, with a possible D match to TRBD1 (5 bases). V was trimmed by 0 bases and J by 4 bases, leaving 8 bases between them. The CDR3 spans 13 residues. The germline CDR1 and CDR2 sequences are SGHRS and YFSETQ. The CDR3 loop reads CASSLGQQYEQYF. For the CDR3, the DNA is TGCGCCAGCAGCTTGGGACAGCAATACGAGCAGTACTTC.

As DNA, the CDR3 is TGTGCCTGGAGTGCGGGAGGCACAGATACGCAGTATTTT. It encodes CAWSAGGTDTQYF. The chain employs TRBV30 and TRBJ2-3, with a weak D call TRBD2 (6 bases). Trimming pared 1 base from V and 1 base from J, leaving 6 bases between. Germline CDR1 is GTSNPN and CDR2 is SVGIG (reference sequence). The CDR3 covers 13 residues.

V and J are TRBV6-5 and TRBJ2-4, with TRBD2 as a possible D gene (5 bases). V lost 2 bases and J lost 9, with 5 bases in between. Germline V lookup: CDR1 MNHEY, CDR2 SVGAGI. This CDR3 has 11 amino acids. The CDR3 protein is CASSYEGIQYF. For the CDR3, the DNA is TGTGCCAGCAGTTACGAGGGCATTCAGTACTTC.

The chain employs TRBV6-1 and TRBJ1-1; TRBD1 is a possible D gene (5 bases). The V and J ends lost 11 bases and 0 bases respectively, with 13 bases between them. The CDR3 contains 13 residues. The germline CDR1 and CDR2 sequences are MNHNS and SASEGT. The DNA for the CDR3 is TGTGCCGGTACTAGGGGCATGAACACTGAAGCTTTCTTT. Encoded protein: CAGTRGMNTEAFF.

V and J are TRBV6-5 and TRBJ1-1, with D maybe TRBD1 (5 bases). The germline gives CDR1 MNHEY, CDR2 SVGAGI. Trimming left V 7 bases short and J 1 base short, with 16 bases between. The CDR3 has 15 residues. The CDR3 nucleotides read TGTGCCAGCACCCCCCCAGGGTTTTCGAACACTGAAGCTTTCTTT. It encodes CASTPPGFSNTEAFF.

The J gene is TRBJ2-3, the V gene TRBV30; D gene ambiguous. The germline V and J ends were trimmed by 2 bases and 4 bases, with 7 bases remaining between them. Germline CDR1 GTSNPN, CDR2 SVGIG (reference sequence). The length of the CDR3 is 12 residues. CDR3 coding DNA: TGTGCCTGGAGTAGGGTCGCAGATACGCAGTATTTT. Translation: CAWSRVADTQYF.

V gene TRBV5-8 combines with J gene TRBJ2-1; D is possibly TRBD2 (6 bases). This CDR3 spans 12 amino acids. Between the trimmed V and J ends, which lost 4 bases and 10 bases, there was a span of 12 bases. Looked up from germline, CDR1 is SGHTS and CDR2 is YDEGEE. CDR3 protein: CASSAYGGEQFF. The CDR3 bases are TGTGCCAGCAGCGCGTATGGGGGGGAGCAGTTCTTC. Combining the CDR3 with reference TRBV5-8 and TRBJ2-1 gives the whole variable domain EAGVTQSPTHLIKTRGQQATLRCSPISGHTSVYWYQQALGLGLQFLLWYDEGEERNRGNFPPRFSGRQFPNYSSELNVNALELEDSALYLCASSAYGGEQFFGPGTRLTVL.

The chain is built from TRBV29-1 and TRBJ1-5; D remains unclear. CDR1 is SQVTM, CDR2 ANQGSEA, per germline. The V end was cut by 7 bases, the J end by 6 bases, with 16 bases between. The CDR3 consists of 13 residues. CDR3 region: CSGDRSEGQPQHF. The CDR3 nucleotides are TGCAGCGGGGATAGATCGGAGGGTCAGCCCCAGCATTTT.

Notes on this clone: In the same sample, other DNA sequences code for this CDR3. The chain recombines TRBV30 with TRBJ1-1; 7 bases match TRBD1. CDR1 GTSNPN and CDR2 SVGIG come from the germline V gene (reference sequence). V lost 3 bases and J lost 0; bases outside the gene matches: 1. This CDR3 is built from 13 residues. The DNA of the CDR3 is TGTGCCTGGAGGGGACAGTTGAACACTGAAGCTTTCTTT. Amino acid sequence: CAWRGQLNTEAFF.

The chain employs TRBV10-3 and TRBJ2-3, with TRBD1 identical over 7 bases. Germline CDR1 reads ENHRY; CDR2 reads SYGVKD. V lost 2 bases and J lost 3; bases outside the gene matches: 8. The CDR3 loop spans 16 amino acids. The CDR3 spells CAISENTGAGTDTQYF. The CDR3, as DNA: TGTGCCATCAGTGAGAACACAGGGGCAGGAACAGATACGCAGTATTTT.

This clone was picked up a small number of times. The rearrangement uses TRBV29-1 and TRBJ2-3; D is uncertain. Per the germline V gene, CDR1 is SQVTM and CDR2 is ANQGSEA. CDR3 length equals 11 residues. The ends were cut back, 4 bases at V and 5 bases at J, with 7 bases in the middle. The CDR3 loop reads CSVVPGDTQYF. As DNA, the CDR3 is TGCAGCGTTGTTCCCGGAGATACGCAGTATTTT.

This clone was recorded a few times. This chain joins TRBV6-1 and TRBJ2-3; no firm D call. The CDR3 spans 12 residues. Germline values: CDR1 MNHNS, CDR2 SASEGT. The V end was cut by 8 bases, the J end by 7 bases, with 13 bases between. CDR3 sequence: CASSGPRNTQYF. The CDR3 DNA sequence: TGTGCCAGCTCTGGTCCGAGGAATACGCAGTATTTT.

The chain combines TRBV30 with TRBJ2-1, with 7 bases fitting TRBD1. V gave up 1 base and J gave up 2 bases; unmatched junction bases: 5. Germline loops: CDR1 GTSNPN, CDR2 SVGIG (reference sequence). The CDR3 contains 15 residues. The CDR3 nucleotides read TGTGCCTGGAGTGAAAAGGGGGCAACCTACAATGAGCAGTTCTTC. Translating it yields CAWSEKGATYNEQFF.

This clone has just a few counts. V gene TRBV9 combines with J gene TRBJ2-7; TRBD2 agrees at 7 bases. V trimming: 4 bases; J trimming: 2 bases; junction bases outside the gene matches: 3. This CDR3 has 13 amino acids. The germline CDR1 and CDR2 sequences are SGDLS and YYNGEE. The CDR3 here is CASSRGSPYEQYF. In DNA form, the CDR3 reads TGTGCCAGCAGCCGCGGGAGCCCCTACGAGCAGTACTTC.